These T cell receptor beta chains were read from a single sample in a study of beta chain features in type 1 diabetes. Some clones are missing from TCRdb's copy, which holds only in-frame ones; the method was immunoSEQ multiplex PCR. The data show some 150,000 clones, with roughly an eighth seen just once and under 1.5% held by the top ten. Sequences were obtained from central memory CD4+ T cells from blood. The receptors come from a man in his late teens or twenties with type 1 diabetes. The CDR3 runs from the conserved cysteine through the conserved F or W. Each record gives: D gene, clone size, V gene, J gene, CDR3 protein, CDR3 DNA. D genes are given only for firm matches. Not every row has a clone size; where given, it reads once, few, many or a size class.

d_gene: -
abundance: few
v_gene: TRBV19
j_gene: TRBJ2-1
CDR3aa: CASSRQAYNEQFF
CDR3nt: TGTGCCAGTAGTAGGCAGGCCTACAATGAGCAGTTCTTC

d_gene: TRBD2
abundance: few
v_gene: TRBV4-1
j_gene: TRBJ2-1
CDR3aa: CASSQGRASGGYNEQFF
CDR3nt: TGCGCCAGCAGCCAAGGTCGTGCTAGCGGGGGATACAATGAGCAGTTCTTC

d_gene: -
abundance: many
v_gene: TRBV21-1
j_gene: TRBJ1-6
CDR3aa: CASSWGGPKGDSPLHF
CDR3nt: TGTGCCAGCAGCTGGGGGGGACCCAAAGGGGATTCACCCCTCCACTTT

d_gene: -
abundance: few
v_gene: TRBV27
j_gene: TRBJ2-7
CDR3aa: CASSFKGTSYEQYF
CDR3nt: TGTGCCAGCAGTTTTAAGGGGACCTCCTACGAGCAGTACTTC

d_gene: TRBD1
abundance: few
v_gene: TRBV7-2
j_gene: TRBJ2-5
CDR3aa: CASSLEGTGRETQYF
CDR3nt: TGTGCCAGCAGCTTAGAGGGGACAGGGAGGGAGACCCAGTACTTC

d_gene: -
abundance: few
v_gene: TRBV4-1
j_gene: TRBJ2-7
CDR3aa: CASSHPEGSGDSYEQYF
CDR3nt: TGCGCCAGCAGCCACCCCGAGGGTAGCGGTGACTCCTACGAGCAGTACTTC

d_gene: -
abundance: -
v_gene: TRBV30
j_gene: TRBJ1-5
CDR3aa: CAWSVSDNQPQHF
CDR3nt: TGTGCCTGGAGTGTTTCGGATAATCAGCCCCAGCATTTT

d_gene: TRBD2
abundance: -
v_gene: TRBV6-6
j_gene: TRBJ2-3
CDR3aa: CASSPSSGGITDTQYF
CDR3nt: TGTGCCAGCAGCCCATCTAGCGGGGGAATCACAGATACGCAGTATTTT

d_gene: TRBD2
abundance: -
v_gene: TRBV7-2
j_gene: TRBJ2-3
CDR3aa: CASRPPGLPLTDTQYF
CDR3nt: TGTGCCAGCAGACCCCCGGGACTACCCCTTACAGATACGCAGTATTTT

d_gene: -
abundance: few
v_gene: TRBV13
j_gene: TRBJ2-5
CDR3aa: CASSAYGREETQYF
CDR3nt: TGTGCCAGCAGCGCTTACGGGCGGGAAGAGACCCAGTACTTC

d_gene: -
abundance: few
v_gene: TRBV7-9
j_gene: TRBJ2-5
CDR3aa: CASSLQPPGRETQYF
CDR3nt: TGTGCCAGCAGCTTACAGCCTCCTGGTCGGGAGACCCAGTACTTC

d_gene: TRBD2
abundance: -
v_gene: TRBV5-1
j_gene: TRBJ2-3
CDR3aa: CASSSPGLADYTDTQYF
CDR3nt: TGCGCCAGCAGCTCGCCGGGACTAGCGGACTACACAGATACGCAGTATTTT

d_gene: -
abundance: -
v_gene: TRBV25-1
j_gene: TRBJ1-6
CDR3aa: CASSDGQYNSPLHF
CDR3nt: TGTGCCAGCAGTGATGGACAGTATAATTCACCCCTCCACTTT

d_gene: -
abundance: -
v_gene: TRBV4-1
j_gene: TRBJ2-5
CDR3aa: CASSQGGASQETQYF
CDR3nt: TGCGCCAGCAGCCAAGGGGGGGCGTCACAAGAGACCCAGTACTTC

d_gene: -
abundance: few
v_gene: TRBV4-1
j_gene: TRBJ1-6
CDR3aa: CASSQEGGGSYNSPLHF
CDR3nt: TGCGCCAGCAGCCAAGAAGGCGGGGGGTCCTATAATTCACCCCTCCACTTT

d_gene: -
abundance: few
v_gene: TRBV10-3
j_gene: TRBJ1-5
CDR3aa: CATGEGGNQPQHF
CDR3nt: TGTGCCACGGGGGAAGGGGGCAATCAGCCCCAGCATTTT

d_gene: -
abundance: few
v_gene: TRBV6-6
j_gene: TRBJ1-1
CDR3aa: CAGCKGTENTEAFF
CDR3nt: TGTGCCGGGTGTAAAGGTACGGAAAACACTGAAGCTTTCTTT

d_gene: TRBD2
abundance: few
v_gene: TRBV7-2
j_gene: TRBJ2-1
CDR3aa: CASSIQAGGRYNEQFF
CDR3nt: TGTGCCAGCAGCATACAAGCGGGGGGGCGATACAATGAGCAGTTCTTC

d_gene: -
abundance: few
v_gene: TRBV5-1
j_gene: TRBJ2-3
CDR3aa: CASSLEIGRDTQYF
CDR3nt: TGCGCCAGCAGCTTGGAGATAGGGAGGGATACGCAGTATTTT

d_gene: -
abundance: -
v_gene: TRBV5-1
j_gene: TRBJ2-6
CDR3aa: CASSSLQTSGANVLTF
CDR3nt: TGCGCCAGCAGCTCCTTACAGACCTCTGGGGCCAACGTCCTGACTTTC

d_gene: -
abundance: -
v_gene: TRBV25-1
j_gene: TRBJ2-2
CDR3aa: CASSPYLGNTGELFF
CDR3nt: TGTGCCAGCAGTCCGTACCTGGGGAACACCGGGGAGCTGTTTTTT

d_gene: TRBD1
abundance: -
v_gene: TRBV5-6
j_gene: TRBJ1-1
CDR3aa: CASSFAGTGYGNTEAFF
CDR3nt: TGTGCCAGCAGCTTTGCCGGGACAGGGTACGGGAACACTGAAGCTTTCTTT

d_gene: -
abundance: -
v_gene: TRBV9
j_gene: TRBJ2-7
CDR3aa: CASSVEEGQGTYEQYF
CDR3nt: TGTGCCAGCAGCGTAGAGGAGGGGCAGGGAACCTACGAGCAGTACTTC

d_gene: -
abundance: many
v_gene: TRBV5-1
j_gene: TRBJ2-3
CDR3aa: CASRLTDTQYF
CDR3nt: TGCGCCAGCAGGTTGACAGATACGCAGTATTTT

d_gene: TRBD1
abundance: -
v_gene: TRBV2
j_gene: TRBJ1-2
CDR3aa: CASRGQGGYGYTF
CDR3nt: TGTGCCAGCCGGGGACAGGGCGGCTATGGCTACACCTTC

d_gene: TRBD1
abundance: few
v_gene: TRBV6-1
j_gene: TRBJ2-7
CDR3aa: CASRKGQGPSMEQYF
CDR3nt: TGTGCCAGCAGAAAAGGACAGGGGCCGTCCATGGAGCAGTACTTC

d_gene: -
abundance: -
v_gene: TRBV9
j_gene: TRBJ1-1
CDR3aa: CASKGGASMNTEAFF
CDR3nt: TGTGCCAGCAAGGGGGGCGCCTCGATGAACACTGAAGCTTTCTTT

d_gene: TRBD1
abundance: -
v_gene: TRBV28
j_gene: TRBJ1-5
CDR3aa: CASSSTGGQPQHF
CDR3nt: TGTGCCAGCAGTTCGACAGGGGGTCAGCCCCAGCATTTT

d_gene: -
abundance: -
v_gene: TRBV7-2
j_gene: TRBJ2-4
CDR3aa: CASREGVIQYF
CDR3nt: TGTGCCAGCAGGGAGGGGGTTATTCAGTACTTC

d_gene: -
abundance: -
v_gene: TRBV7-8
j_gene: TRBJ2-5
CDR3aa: CASSLANQETQYF
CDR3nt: TGTGCCAGCAGCTTAGCGAACCAAGAGACCCAGTACTTC

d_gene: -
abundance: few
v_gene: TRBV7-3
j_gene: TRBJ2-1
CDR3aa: CASSGWGRNEQFF
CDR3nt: TGTGCCAGCAGTGGTTGGGGCCGGAATGAGCAGTTCTTC

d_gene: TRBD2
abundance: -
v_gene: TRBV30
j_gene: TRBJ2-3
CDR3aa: CAWTYGGASTDTQYF
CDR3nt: TGTGCCTGGACCTACGGGGGGGCCAGCACAGATACGCAGTATTTT

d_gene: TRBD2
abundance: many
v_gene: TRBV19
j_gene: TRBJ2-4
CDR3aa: CASSPLAELAKNIQYF
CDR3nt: TGTGCCAGTAGTCCACTAGCGGAGCTAGCCAAAAACATTCAGTACTTC

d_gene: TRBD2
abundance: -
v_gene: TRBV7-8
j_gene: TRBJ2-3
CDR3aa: CASSPSGGAHYTQYF
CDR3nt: TGTGCCAGCAGCCCCAGCGGGGGGGCCCATTATACGCAGTATTTT

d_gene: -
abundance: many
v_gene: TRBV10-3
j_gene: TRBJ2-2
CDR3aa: CAISEPAGSNTGELFF
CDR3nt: TGTGCCATCAGTGAACCCGCAGGCAGTAACACCGGGGAGCTGTTTTTT

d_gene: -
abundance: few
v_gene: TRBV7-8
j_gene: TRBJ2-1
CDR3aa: CASSLSGRQDYNEQFF
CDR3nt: TGTGCCAGCAGCTTATCTGGTCGTCAGGACTACAATGAGCAGTTCTTC

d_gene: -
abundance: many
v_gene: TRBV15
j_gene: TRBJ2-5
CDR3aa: CATSRDMGGEETQYF
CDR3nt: TGTGCCACCAGCAGAGATATGGGGGGCGAAGAGACCCAGTACTTC

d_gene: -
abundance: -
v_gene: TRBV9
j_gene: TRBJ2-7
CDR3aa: CASSVAPGLNSGEQYF
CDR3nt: TGTGCCAGCAGCGTAGCCCCGGGACTTAATAGCGGCGAGCAGTACTTC

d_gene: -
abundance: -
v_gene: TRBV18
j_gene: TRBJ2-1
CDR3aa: CASSPGEGADNEQFF
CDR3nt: TGTGCCAGCTCACCAGGGGAAGGGGCGGACAATGAGCAGTTCTTC

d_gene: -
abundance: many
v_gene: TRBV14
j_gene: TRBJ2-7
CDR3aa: CASSQVSYEQYF
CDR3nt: TGTGCCAGCAGCCAAGTGAGCTACGAGCAGTACTTC

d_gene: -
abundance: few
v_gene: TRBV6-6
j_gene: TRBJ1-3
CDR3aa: CASSYSGPSGNTIYF
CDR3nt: TGTGCCAGCAGTTACTCTGGCCCCTCTGGAAACACCATATATTTT

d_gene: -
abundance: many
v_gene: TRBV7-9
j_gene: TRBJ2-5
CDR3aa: CASSPFTYQETQYF
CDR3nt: TGTGCCAGCAGCCCATTCACATATCAAGAGACCCAGTACTTC